Listed below are T cell receptor beta chains from one sample, sequenced in a study of T-cell memory formation after mild COVID-19. TCRdb passed the 5' RACE reads through MiXCR, listing each CDR3 protein once. This sample has some 130,000 distinct CDR3 sequences; roughly 15% occur once, and the top ten carry around 13%. Sequencing was performed on PBMCs or a T cell subset sorted from them (not recorded which). The source is an adult woman who had mild COVID-19 (a few samples of this study predate the infection). Cell type and time point are not known. Each CDR3 is given with its conserved first and last residue. The D gene is left open where the match is weak. Some rows have no size entry. The others give once, few or many, or a class for an expanded clone.

d_gene | abundance | j_gene | v_gene | CDR3nt | CDR3aa
NA | few | TRBJ2-4 | TRBV20-1 | TGCAGTCGAAAACTGGTTAACATTCAGTACTTC | CSRKLVNIQYF
TRBD1 | NA | TRBJ1-4 | TRBV28 | TGTGCCAGCAGTTTAACCCTTGGGACAGAACTGTTTTTT | CASSLTLGTELFF
TRBD1 | NA | TRBJ2-7 | TRBV15 | TGTGCCACCAGGGAGACAGGGGGTCATTACGAGCAGTACTTC | CATRETGGHYEQYF
NA | few | TRBJ2-2 | TRBV20-1 | TGCAGTGCTACCGAAACAGGTGCTCGGACCGGGGAGCTGTTTTTT | CSATETGARTGELFF
TRBD2 | few | TRBJ2-2 | TRBV5-4 | TGTGCCAGCAGCTTGGTACTAGCGGGTGGAGGGGAGCTGTTTTTT | CASSLVLAGGGELFF
TRBD1 | NA | TRBJ2-1 | TRBV7-3 | TGTGCCAGCAGCTTAACCGGGACAGGGCTGGATGAGCAGTTCTTC | CASSLTGTGLDEQFF
TRBD1 | few | TRBJ2-1 | TRBV25-1 | TGTGCCAGCAGTGAACTTCGGGGACAGGGGAGCTCCTACAATGAGCAGTTCTTC | CASSELRGQGSSYNEQFF
NA | NA | TRBJ2-1 | TRBV24-1 | TGTGCCACCAGTGATTTGGCGGAAGACAATGAGCAGTTCTTC | CATSDLAEDNEQFF
NA | many | TRBJ2-2 | TRBV12-5 | TGTGCTAGTGGTTTGGGACCCATGAACACCGGGGAGCTGTTTTTT | CASGLGPMNTGELFF
NA | NA | TRBJ2-3 | TRBV10-1 | TGCGCCAGCAGTCTATACGCTCAGGGGGGATCGGATACGCAGTATTTT | CASSLYAQGGSDTQYF